These 30 T cell receptor beta chains were all obtained from the same sample, sequenced in a study of radiation and T cells in renal cell carcinoma. Described time point: blood 2 weeks post-SBRT. Treatment specified: 15 Gy SBRT to primary tumor, nephrectomy 4 weeks later. Profiled with immunoSEQ multiplex PCR; TCRdb holds only in-frame clones, not every one. The table lists 120,000 or so clones, over 75% of them singletons, with under 2.5% in the top ten. The sample consisted of blood, taken from a patient whose treatment included radiotherapy and nephrectomy. Receptors originate from a woman aged 55-70 years with renal cell carcinoma.

This rearrangement joins TRBV18 to TRBJ1-4; D is ambiguous. V was clipped by 0 bases and J by 0 bases, with 11 bases between them. Germline CDR1 KGHSH, CDR2 LQKENI. CDR3 length: 17 amino acids. Written as DNA, the CDR3 is TGTGCCAGCTCACCACCCCAGGTGATAGCAACTAATGAAAAACTGTTTTTT. Protein: CASSPPQVIATNEKLFF.

The genes are TRBV2 and TRBJ2-4; D gene unclear. Per germline, CDR1 SNHLY and CDR2 FYNNEI. Trimming stripped 4 bases from V and 0 bases from J, with 10 bases between. The CDR3 length is 15 residues. CDR3 in DNA: TGTGCCAGCAGTGCCGACTTCCTAGCCAAAAACATTCAGTACTTC. Amino acids: CASSADFLAKNIQYF.

This clone was counted a few times. The V gene is TRBV5-1, the J gene TRBJ2-1; TRBD2 agrees at 12 bases. The CDR3 is 18 amino acids. The V gene's germline CDR1 is SGHRS and CDR2 YFSETQ. V shed 0 bases, J shed 8 bases, and the junction held 12 bases outside the gene matches. CDR3 bases: TGCGCCAGCAGCTTGGAGGGGTCTAGCGGGAGGGTAGGGGATGAGCAGTTCTTC. Encoded protein: CASSLEGSSGRVGDEQFF.

The chain joins TRBV18 to TRBJ1-3, with D possibly matching TRBD1 (6 bases). V was shortened by 3 bases and J by 0 bases, with 12 bases between the two germline ends. This CDR3 has 16 residues. Germline V gene lookup returns CDR1 KGHSH and CDR2 LQKENI. CDR3 loop: CASSPLPDSSGNTIYF. CDR3 bases: TGTGCCAGCTCACCGCTACCGGACAGCTCTGGAAACACCATATATTTT.

V gene TRBV7-8 combines with J gene TRBJ2-2, with D perhaps matching TRBD2 (6 bases). CDR1 is SGHVS and CDR2 is FQNEAQ in the germline V gene. Deletions cut 5 bases from V and 4 bases from J, with 20 bases between. This CDR3 region has 17 residues. CDR3 in DNA: TGTGCCAGCAGCCCCCCTTCCTTAGCGGTACTCACCGGGGAGCTGTTTTTT. It codes for CASSPPSLAVLTGELFF.

The chain employs TRBV6-1 and TRBJ1-1; no firm D call. CDR1 MNHNS and CDR2 SASEGT come from the germline V gene. The length of the CDR3 is 15 residues. V was cut by 3 bases and J by 0 bases, with 11 bases left in between. Written as DNA, the CDR3 is TGTGCCAGCAGTGAGATGACCGGGGTGAACACTGAAGCTTTCTTT. It codes for CASSEMTGVNTEAFF.

The chain recombines TRBV5-1 with TRBJ1-3; 8 bases are a match to TRBD1. Per germline, CDR1 SGHRS and CDR2 YFSETQ. The CDR3 covers 17 residues. V lost 3 bases to trimming and J lost 0 bases; unmatched junction nucleotides: 8. As DNA, the CDR3 is TGCGCCAGCAGCTCACAACAGGGGGGCTCCTCTGGAAACACCATATATTTT. It translates to CASSSQQGGSSGNTIYF.

V usage is TRBV28 and J usage is TRBJ1-4; D is perhaps TRBD1 (6 bases). The length of the CDR3 is 14 residues. CDR1 is MDHEN, CDR2 SYDVKM, per germline. V was trimmed by 3 bases and J by 5 bases, leaving 10 bases between them. The CDR3 bases are TGTGCCAGCAGTTTGGTTCAGGGGAATGAAAAACTGTTTTTT. It translates to CASSLVQGNEKLFF.

The chain has TRBV5-1 and TRBJ2-3, with a tentative D call TRBD2 (6 bases). This CDR3 is built from 14 residues. V was pared by 5 bases and J by 3 bases, with 13 bases between. The germline CDR1 and CDR2 sequences are SGHRS and YFSETQ. DNA for the CDR3: TGCGCCAGCAGATCGCTAGCGCCTACAGATACGCAGTATTTT. It specifies CASRSLAPTDTQYF.

This clone was recorded a few times. This sequence joins TRBV5-1 and TRBJ2-5; 8 bases are shared with TRBD1. Germline V gene sequence: CDR1 SGHRS, CDR2 YFSETQ. The length of the CDR3 is 15 residues. The V segment lost 0 bases and the J segment 4 bases; nucleotides outside the gene matches: 5. In DNA, the CDR3 is TGCGCCAGCAGCTTGGCCCAGGGGGCTGGAGAGACCCAGTACTTC. It specifies CASSLAQGAGETQYF.

The chain links TRBV21-1 to TRBJ2-1. TRBV21-1 is termed a pseudogene. This CDR3 has 19 amino acids. The CDR3 nucleotides read TGTGCCAGCAGCCCCCCAGGACGGAGGGGGACAAAACTCTACAATGAGCAGTTCTTC. It is translated as CASSPPGRRGTKLYNEQFF.

The chain joins TRBV14 to TRBJ1-5; D is undetermined. The CDR3 has 14 amino acids. Trimming cost V 0 bases and J 1 base, with 4 bases left between them. Germline CDR1 and CDR2: SGHDN and FVKESK. In DNA form, the CDR3 reads TGTGCCAGCAGCCAAGACAGAAGCAATCAGCCCCAGCATTTT. This codes for CASSQDRSNQPQHF.

V gene TRBV11-2 combines with J gene TRBJ1-2, with D hard to call. V lost 5 bases to trimming and J lost 5 bases, with 15 bases between them. From germline, CDR1 is SGHAT and CDR2 FQNNGV. The CDR3 loop spans 14 amino acids. The CDR3 DNA is TGTGCCAGCAGCCCGACGGACGGACGGTATGGCTACACCTTC. Translated, it gives CASSPTDGRYGYTF.

J is TRBJ1-1 and V is TRBV5-4, with D hard to call. Trimming left V 3 bases short and J 1 base short, with 1 base between. Germline CDR1 reads SGHNT; CDR2 reads YYREEE (reference sequence). There are 11 residues in the CDR3. In DNA, the CDR3 is TGTGCCAGCAGCTGGAACACTGAAGCTTTCTTT. Translating gives CASSWNTEAFF. Looking up the rest from reference TRBV5-4 and TRBJ1-1 gives the full variable domain: ETGVTQSPTHLIKTRGQQVTLRCSSQSGHNTVSWYQQALGQGPQFIFQYYREEENGRGNFPPRFSGLQFPNYSSELNVNALELDDSALYLCASSWNTEAFFGQGTRLTVV.

V and J are TRBV11-3 and TRBJ2-1; weak D call: TRBD2 (7 bases). Germline values: CDR1 SGHNT, CDR2 YENEEA. CDR3 length equals 14 residues. The germline V and J ends were trimmed by 5 bases and 8 bases, with 16 bases remaining between them. CDR3 sequence: CASSLGGGFDEQFF. The CDR3 coding sequence is TGTGCCAGCAGCCTAGGGGGGGGCTTCGATGAGCAGTTCTTC.

This clone appeared once. The V call is TRBV2, the J call TRBJ2-7; 11 nucleotides align to TRBD2. From germline, CDR1 is SNHLY and CDR2 FYNNEI. CDR3 size: 15 residues. V shed 4 bases, J shed 3 bases, and the junction held 5 bases outside the gene matches. The CDR3: CASSALAGVGYEQYF. DNA of the CDR3: TGTGCCAGCAGTGCACTAGCGGGAGTGGGCTACGAGCAGTACTTC.

A word on this clone: A junction end diverges from the germline sequence, so it may reflect a read error. This chain joins TRBV7-2 and TRBJ2-4; 14 bases line up with TRBD2. Germline loops: CDR1 SGHTA, CDR2 FQGNSA. This CDR3 comprises 14 residues. CDR3: CASSLTLTSGRGDF. CDR3 sequence (DNA): TGTGCCAGCAGCTTAACCTTGACTAGCGGGAGGGGGGACTTC.

This chain joins TRBV11-2 and TRBJ1-2, with 10 positions matching TRBD1. CDR1 SGHAT and CDR2 FQNNGV come from the germline V gene. The CDR3 has 17 residues. With 0 bases clipped from V and 4 bases from J, the junction kept 8 bases outside the gene matches. DNA for the CDR3: TGTGCCAGCAGCTTAGATATGACAGGGGGCGGGAGCTATGGCTACACCTTC. Residues: CASSLDMTGGGSYGYTF.

This clone was recorded once. The rearrangement joins TRBV29-1 to TRBJ1-2, with 8 nucleotides matching TRBD1. Germline V gene lookup returns CDR1 SQVTM and CDR2 ANQGSEA. This CDR3 spans 13 amino acids. V trimming: 7 bases; J trimming: 0 bases; junction bases outside the gene matches: 4. The CDR3 spells CSAGDRSNYGYTF. The DNA for the CDR3 is TGCAGCGCAGGGGACAGGTCTAACTATGGCTACACCTTC. The whole variable domain, filled in from reference TRBV29-1 and TRBJ1-2, reads SAVISQKPSRDICQRGTSLTIQCQVDSQVTMMFWYRQQPGQSLTLIATANQGSEATYESGFVIDKFPISRPNLTFSTLTVSNMSPEDSSIYLCSAGDRSNYGYTFGSGTRLTVV.

V is TRBV5-1 and J is TRBJ2-3, with 10 bases matching TRBD1. After removal of 1 base from V and 2 bases from J, the junction contained 4 bases not matched to a gene. Germline CDR1 is SGHRS and CDR2 is YFSETQ. The length of the CDR3 is 16 residues. CDR3 in amino acids: CASSLYGTGATDTQYF. The CDR3 coding sequence is TGCGCCAGCAGCTTGTACGGGACAGGGGCCACAGATACGCAGTATTTT. Looking up the rest from reference TRBV5-1 and TRBJ2-3 gives the full variable domain: KAGVTQTPRYLIKTRGQQVTLSCSPISGHRSVSWYQQTPGQGLQFLFEYFSETQRNKGNFPGRFSGRQFSNSRSEMNVSTLELGDSALYLCASSLYGTGATDTQYFGPGTRLTVL.

This clone was counted a single time. This chain connects TRBV6-1 to TRBJ2-3; TRBD2 matches 12 bases. The germline gives CDR1 MNHNS, CDR2 SASEGT. The CDR3 consists of 15 residues. Unmatched junction bases numbered 4, after V lost 8 bases and J lost 1 base. The DNA for the CDR3 is TGTGCCAGCCAAAGACTAGCGGGGGGCACAGATACGCAGTATTTT. Encoded protein: CASQRLAGGTDTQYF.

V is TRBV6-5 and J is TRBJ2-5, with D possibly matching TRBD2 (7 bases). Trimming pared 0 bases from V and 4 bases from J, leaving 9 bases between. CDR1 and CDR2 (germline): MNHEY, SVGAGI. The CDR3 totals 14 residues. The CDR3 nucleotides read TGTGCCAGCAGTTACTCGGGGGGGCGAGAGACCCAGTACTTC. Its translation: CASSYSGGRETQYF.

The chain couples TRBV2 to TRBJ2-3; D gene ambiguous. This CDR3 contains 17 residues. Between the trimmed V and J ends, which lost 0 bases and 4 bases, there was a span of 17 bases. CDR1 is SNHLY, CDR2 FYNNEI, per germline. CDR3 DNA: TGTGCCAGCAGTGAAGCGCTTAACCGGCAGCTCCCAGATACGCAGTATTTT. This codes for CASSEALNRQLPDTQYF.

V is TRBV7-8 and J is TRBJ1-2, with D possibly matching TRBD1 (5 bases). Trimming removed 5 bases at V and 3 bases at J, with 13 bases between. Germline lookup yields CDR1 SGHVS and CDR2 FQNEAQ. The CDR3 loop spans 14 amino acids. The CDR3 region is CASSQVRGDYGYTF. The CDR3 DNA sequence: TGTGCCAGCAGCCAAGTACGGGGGGACTATGGCTACACCTTC. The whole variable domain, filled in from reference TRBV7-8 and TRBJ1-2, reads GAGVSQSPRYKVAKRGQDVALRCDPISGHVSLFWYQQALGQGPEFLTYFQNEAQLDKSGLPSDRFFAERPEGSVSTLKIQRTQQEDSAVYLCASSQVRGDYGYTFGSGTRLTVV.

The V gene is TRBV19, the J gene TRBJ2-7; the D gene is possibly TRBD1 (6 bases). Germline CDR1 is LNHDA and CDR2 is SQIVND (reference sequence). The CDR3 is 15 residues long. V lost 5 bases, J lost 3 bases, and 17 bases lay in between. Here the CDR3 reads CASSDYRDNFYEQYF. In DNA form, the CDR3 reads TGTGCCAGTAGTGATTATAGGGACAATTTCTACGAGCAGTACTTC.

The chain carries TRBV7-2 and TRBJ2-7; D unresolved. CDR3 length: 13 amino acids. V was pared by 1 base and J by 2 bases, with 6 bases between. Germline V gene lookup returns CDR1 SGHTA and CDR2 FQGNSA. Written as DNA, the CDR3 is TGTGCCAGCAGCTTAGAAGTCACCTACGAGCAGTACTTC. Protein: CASSLEVTYEQYF.

J is TRBJ1-1 and V is TRBV30; D ambiguous. This CDR3 spans 15 amino acids. CDR1 and CDR2 from the germline V gene are GTSNPN and SVGIG (reference sequence). CDR3: CAWGALGQGNTEAFF. The CDR3 DNA reads TGTGCTTGGGGAGCACTGGGTCAAGGGAACACTGAAGCTTTCTTT.

The gene calls are TRBV6-4 and TRBJ1-4; D remains unclear. The CDR3 has 13 amino acids. Germline CDR1 is MRHNA and CDR2 is SNTAGT. Between the trimmed V and J ends, which lost 2 bases and 5 bases, there was a span of 6 bases. The CDR3 bases are TGTGCCAGCAGTGACGGGGTAAATGAAAAACTGTTTTTT. Protein sequence: CASSDGVNEKLFF.

This chain uses TRBV2 with TRBJ1-1, with D possibly TRBD1 on 6 matching bases. This CDR3 has 16 residues. V gave up 7 bases and J gave up 5 bases, with 23 bases separating them. The V gene's germline CDR1 is SNHLY and CDR2 FYNNEI. CDR3 bases: TGTGCCAGCACTATACAGGGTGCTCTATACGGGACTGAAGCTTTCTTT. It encodes CASTIQGALYGTEAFF.

The CDR3 region is CASSLVRQVNTEAFF. In DNA, the CDR3 is TGTGCCAGCAGCTTAGTGAGGCAGGTAAACACTGAAGCTTTCTTT. This chain uses TRBV7-2 with TRBJ1-1; D not certain. CDR1 and CDR2 from the germline V gene are SGHTA and FQGNSA. V lost 1 base, J lost 2 bases, and 11 bases lay in between. The length of the CDR3 is 15 residues.